This TCR beta chain was obtained from a study of T cells in Graves' hyperthyroidism and ophthalmopathy (dated by TCRdb to between 2019 and 2020). The study in broad terms: Peripheral blood samples were taken at initial diagnosis, before any treatment was given. TCR Vbeta CDR3 sequencing of 130 to 150 peripheral blood samples (more than 40 ophthalmopathy, around 80 hyperthyroidism and around 17 progressor patients) is reported in the paper. An independent validation cohort of some 18 hyperthyroidism patients and more than 15 patients who later progressed to ophthalmopathy tested prospective prediction of ophthalmopathy. After sampling, hyperthyroidism patients received methimazole starting at 30 mg daily, and ophthalmopathy patients received high-dose intravenous methylprednisolone. The 95 to 100 discovery patients were divided at random into training and test sets in a 7:3 ratio. TCR V-J signatures able to tell the groups apart were searched for in a discovery cohort of 100 patients, of whom 43 had Graves' ophthalmopathy and roughly 57 had stable Graves' hyperthyroidism. In addition, the study compared T-cell repertoires in thyroid tissue and in blood from several Graves' hyperthyroidism patients. General findings and caveats noted by the study authors: A model built on a 13 V-J signature distinguished ophthalmopathy from stable hyperthyroidism, reaching 85% to 90% sensitivity and approximately 83% specificity in cross-validation and 80%/75% in testing. Blood samples also contained most of the expanded thyroid clonotypes (frequency above 0.001), which suggests that blood repertoires may reflect thyroid immune responses. In validation, the model predicted progression to ophthalmopathy with 60% to 71% sensitivity and over 72% specificity, a median of about 6 months before onset. Sample size was not statistically predetermined, and blinding of investigators to group allocation was not performed.

TCR beta CDR3 regions were amplified from RNA transcripts. The first round of RT-PCR for the TCR CDR3 was performed with the HTBI primer set and the Qiagen OneStep RT-PCR kit. Libraries were constructed in a second round of multiplex PCR, after which size selection and purification were carried out. The libraries were sequenced on an Illumina HiSeq2000 using paired-end 100 bp reads. Regarding the original processing steps: SOAPnuke was used to process the raw data, removing reads that contained adapters or uncalled bases, had a mean Phred below 15, or lacked an exact match to the constant primer or identifier. High-quality paired reads were merged with COPE v1.2.5, and unique nucleotide sequences were defined as clonotypes. MiTCR v1.1 was used to align the clonotypes against IMGT TRBV, TRBD and TRBJ reference segments. Analysis was restricted to V-J combinations with a frequency above 0.0001, which covered roughly 99% of repertoires. A TCS score was defined as the ratio of F50 (clonal expansion) to E x V (chaos), with BLOSUM62-based TCRdist applied between CDR3 peptides within each V-J. Welch's t-statistics and random forest reduced around 510 V-J features to 10 to 15, which were used in a naive Bayes classifier (R e1071). In-frame beta chains were kept once TCRdb had trimmed the public reads at Q25 with fastp and called clones with MiXCR. Identical CDR3 protein sequences are pooled into one entry, listed with their most common genes and DNA. It is TCRdb's table, rather than the study itself, that gives the V and J calls and clone size. The sample profile shows 500,000 to 600,000 distinct CDR3 sequences; about 20% of them were found once. The ten largest clones take up about half of the sample.

Ophthalmopathy patients had moderately to severely active disease, Clinical Activity Score of at least 3, NOSPECS grade of at least 4, and duration under 3 months. Patients with uncontrolled infections, other autoimmune diseases, pregnancy or lactation were excluded. Diagnoses were based on clinical symptoms, serum thyroxine and TRAb, thyroid ultrasound and orbital computed tomography. PBMCs were isolated from approximately 10 ml of fresh peripheral blood by Ficoll-Paque density gradient centrifugation. Trizol reagent was used to extract total RNA, and RNA quality was then checked on an Agilent 2100 Bioanalyzer. V loses 3 bases, J loses 2 bases, and the germline ends lie 12 bases apart. In the germline V gene, CDR1 corresponds to SQVTM and CDR2 to ANQGSEA. CDR3 length: 14 amino acids, cysteine to phenylalanine. Only CDR3 DNA remains: 42 bases, in frame from the first base. Comments on this clonotype: Its binding antigen is unknown. No qualities accompany the bases; no much larger clone lies one base away.

The chain is encoded by TRBV29-1 joined to TRBJ2-3; TRBD2 is possibly the D segment (6 matching bases). The sequence came from a man aged 35 to 55 with Graves' ophthalmopathy. Sequencing was carried out using blood. For the CDR3, the sequence is CSVDSGVLTDTQYF. The sequence in DNA is TGCAGCGTTGATTCGGGAGTTCTCACAGATACGCAGTATTTT.